This T cell receptor (beta chain) was recorded in a study of blood T cell repertoires in COVID-19. Study in general: The United States, Italy and Spain supplied acute and convalescent COVID-19 samples. T cells, B-cell-depleted T cells, or PBMCs supplied cDNA or gDNA.

The Seattle patients, enrolled during active infection, were followed longitudinally. Original handling: Reference gene primer amplification gave estimated nucleated cell counts. Assay used: immunoSEQ multiplex PCR; TCRdb lists only in-frame clones, some missing. The DNA gave D and trimming, while V, J and clone size come from that table. Of about 230,000 clones in the sample, 85% were seen once. From germline, CDR1 is DFQATT and CDR2 SNEGSKA (reference sequence). The CDR3 extends over 12 amino acids. Trimming left V 3 bases short and J 5 bases short, with 11 bases between. The source is a man in his fifties with COVID-19, enrolled during active disease. The chain is built from TRBV20-1 and TRBJ2-7; D is possibly TRBD2 (6 bases). The sequencing input was peripheral blood. For the CDR3, the DNA is TGCAGTGCTAGTAGTCCGGGGGACGAGCAGTACTTC. Encoded protein: CSASSPGDEQYF.